This T cell receptor (beta chain) stems from a study of T cells after posttransplantation cyclophosphamide. This clone was detected many times. Its antigen is undetermined. Measured with immunoSEQ multiplex PCR; TCRdb has only the in-frame clones, and not every one. In total the sample includes around 8,000 clones, none of them seen once. Study findings and constraints: Blood and skin or GI T cell repertoires showed limited TRB overlap. Donor-recipient repertoire similarity was low at 1-2 months, rising over year one.

Cyclophosphamide on days +3 and +4 followed busulfan-fludarabine conditioning and a marrow graft. The CDR3 length is 16 residues. With 5 bases clipped from V and 3 bases from J, the junction kept 6 bases outside the gene matches. CDR1 is SGHAT, CDR2 FQDESV, per germline (reference sequence). The clonotype comes from a male patient in his thirties who received an allogeneic stem cell transplant from an unrelated donor, was CMV-positive, and had acute and chronic GVHD. Some T cells here may be from the graft donor. The material sequenced was PBMCs, taken after an allogeneic stem cell transplant with post-transplant cyclophosphamide. The rearrangement uses TRBV11-1 and TRBJ2-5; 13 bases map to TRBD2. This CDR3 is CASSLLAGGQEETQYF. In DNA form, the CDR3 reads TGTGCCAGCAGCCTACTAGCGGGAGGGCAGGAAGAGACCCAGTACTTC.